This T cell receptor beta chain was identified during a study of T cells after yellow fever vaccination. Overall study context: Some fractions had low cell numbers, and these were prepared with SMART-Seq v4 Ultra Low Input. Study-level results: A secondary response was less intense yet reached its peak sooner, at day 5 versus 15. Contamination of FACS-sorted repertoires by abundant clonotypes from the bulk population could occur. A small proportion of clonotypes was detected in both the CD4 and CD8 compartments.

TCRdb fed the 5' RACE reads into MiXCR, producing one record per CDR3 protein. Seen here are 310,000 or so distinct CDR3 sequences, approximately 3.9% observed once, and the top ten hold around 22%. With regard to this clonotype: The antigen is not known.

Germline assignment: CDR1 SGHNT and CDR2 YENEEA. The CDR3 is 13 residues long. Trimming removed 4 bases from V and 6 bases from J, with 12 bases in between. The TCR comes from a man aged 18 to 30 who received the YFV17D yellow fever vaccine. This specimen consisted of PBMCs, obtained on the day of the yellow fever booster vaccination. The chain links TRBV11-3 to TRBJ1-1; D possibly corresponds to TRBD1 (6 bases). In nucleotides, the CDR3 is TGTGCCAGCAGCTCTTCGGGGGCGCCTGAAGCTTTCTTT. Protein: CASSSSGAPEAFF.